This T cell receptor (beta chain) was recovered during a study of Graves' ophthalmopathy and Graves' hyperthyroidism. Under 3 months in duration, the ophthalmopathy in affected donors had moderate-to-severe activity, CAS ≥3 and NOSPECS ≥4. The study amplified TCR beta CDR3 regions using RNA transcripts. The workflow started with a first-round RT-PCR run with HTBI primers and then moved on to a second-round multiplex PCR. TCRdb re-called the multiplex PCR reads through MiXCR, storing one row per CDR3 protein. The sample has hundreds of thousands of distinct CDR3 sequences, about two fifths seen once; the top ten hold roughly 3%. In this sample, this clonotype turned up once. Its target is unknown. Study-level findings and limits: In blood, most expanded thyroid clonotypes above 0.001 frequency were also detected.

This CDR3 spans 12 amino acids. Germline CDR1 reads SQVTM; CDR2 reads ANQGSEA. V shed 8 bases and J shed 4 bases, with 14 bases lying between them. Sequences were obtained from peripheral blood. The chain couples TRBV29-1 to TRBJ1-2, with no clear D. This sequence originates from an adult man with Graves' ophthalmopathy. The CDR3 protein is CSLLPRFYGYTF. CDR3 nucleotide sequence: TGCAGCCTGTTACCCAGGTTCTATGGCTACACCTTC.